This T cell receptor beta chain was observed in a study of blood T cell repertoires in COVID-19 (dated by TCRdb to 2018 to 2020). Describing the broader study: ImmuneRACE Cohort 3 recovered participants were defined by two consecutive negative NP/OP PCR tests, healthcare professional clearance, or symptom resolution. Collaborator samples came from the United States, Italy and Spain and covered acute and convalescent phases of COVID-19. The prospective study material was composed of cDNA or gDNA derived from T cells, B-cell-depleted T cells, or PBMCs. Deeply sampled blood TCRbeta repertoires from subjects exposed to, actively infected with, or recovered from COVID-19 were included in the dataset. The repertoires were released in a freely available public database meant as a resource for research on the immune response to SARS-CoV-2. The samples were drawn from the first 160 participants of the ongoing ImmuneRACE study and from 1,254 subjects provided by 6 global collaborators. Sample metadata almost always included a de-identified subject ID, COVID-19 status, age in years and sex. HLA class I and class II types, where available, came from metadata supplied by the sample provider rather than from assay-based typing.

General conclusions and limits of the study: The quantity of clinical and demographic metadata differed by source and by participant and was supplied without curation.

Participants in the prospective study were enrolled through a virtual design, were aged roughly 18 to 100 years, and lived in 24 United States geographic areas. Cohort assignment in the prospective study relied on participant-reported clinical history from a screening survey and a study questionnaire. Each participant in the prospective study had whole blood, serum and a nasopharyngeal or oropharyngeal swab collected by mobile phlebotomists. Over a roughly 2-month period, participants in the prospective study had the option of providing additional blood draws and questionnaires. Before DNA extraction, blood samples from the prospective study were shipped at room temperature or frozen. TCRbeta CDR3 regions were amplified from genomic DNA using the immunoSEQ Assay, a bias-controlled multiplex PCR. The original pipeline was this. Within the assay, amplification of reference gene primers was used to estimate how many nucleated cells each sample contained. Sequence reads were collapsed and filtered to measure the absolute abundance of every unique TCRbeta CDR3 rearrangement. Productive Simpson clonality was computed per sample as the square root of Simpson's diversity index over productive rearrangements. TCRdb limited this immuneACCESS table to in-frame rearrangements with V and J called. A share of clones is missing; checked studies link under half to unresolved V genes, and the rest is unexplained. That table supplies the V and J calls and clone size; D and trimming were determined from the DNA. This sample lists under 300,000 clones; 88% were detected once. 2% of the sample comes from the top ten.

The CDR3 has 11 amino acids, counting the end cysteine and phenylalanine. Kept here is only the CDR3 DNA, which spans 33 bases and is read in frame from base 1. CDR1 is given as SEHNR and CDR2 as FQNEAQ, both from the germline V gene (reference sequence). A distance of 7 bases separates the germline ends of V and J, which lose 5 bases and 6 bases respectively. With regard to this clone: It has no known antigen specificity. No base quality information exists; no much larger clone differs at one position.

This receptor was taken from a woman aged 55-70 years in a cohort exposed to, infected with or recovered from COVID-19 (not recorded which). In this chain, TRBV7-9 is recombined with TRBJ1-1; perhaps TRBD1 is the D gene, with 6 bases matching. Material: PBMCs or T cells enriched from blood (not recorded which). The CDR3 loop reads CASSEGAEAFF. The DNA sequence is TGTGCCAGCAGCGAGGGGGCTGAAGCTTTCTTT.